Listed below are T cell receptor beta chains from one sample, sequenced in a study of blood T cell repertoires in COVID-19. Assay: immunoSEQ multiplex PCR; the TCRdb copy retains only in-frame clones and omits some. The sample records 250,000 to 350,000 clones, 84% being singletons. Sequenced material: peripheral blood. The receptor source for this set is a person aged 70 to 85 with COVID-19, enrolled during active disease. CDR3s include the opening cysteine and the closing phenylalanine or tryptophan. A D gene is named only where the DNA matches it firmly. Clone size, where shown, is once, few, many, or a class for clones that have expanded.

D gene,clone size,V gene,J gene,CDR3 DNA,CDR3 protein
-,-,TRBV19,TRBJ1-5,TGTGCCAGTAGTATAGGGCAGGGGAGACAGCCCCAGCATTTT,CASSIGQGRQPQHF
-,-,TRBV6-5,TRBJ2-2,TGTGCCAGCACAGGGAAGGGGGTGGCCGGGGAGCTGTTTTTT,CASTGKGVAGELFF
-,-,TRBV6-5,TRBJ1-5,TGTGCCAGCAGAGGGCCAGGGCTCAATCAGCCCCAGCATTTT,CASRGPGLNQPQHF
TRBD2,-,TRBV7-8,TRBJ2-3,TGTGCCAGCAGCTTAATAAGGGGCGGGACTAGCAGGGATACGCAGTATTTT,CASSLIRGGTSRDTQYF
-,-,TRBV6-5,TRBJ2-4,TGTGCCAGCAAGGGGTTGGGGCCAGGCAAAAACATTCAGTACTTC,CASKGLGPGKNIQYF
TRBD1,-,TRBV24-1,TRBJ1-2,TGTGCCACCAGTGAGCGGGACAGGGGGTATGGCTACACCTTC,CATSERDRGYGYTF
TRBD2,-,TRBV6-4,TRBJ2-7,TGTGCCACTGGGGGGGGGAGGTCCTACGAGCAGTACTTC,CATGGGRSYEQYF
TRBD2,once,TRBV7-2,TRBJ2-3,TGTGCCAGCAGCTTGGCCCGGACTAGTCGGACAGATACGCAGTATTTT,CASSLARTSRTDTQYF
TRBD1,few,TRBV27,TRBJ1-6,TGTGCCAGCAGCATAATTCAGGGGGCGGGTTCACCCCTCCACTTT,CASSIIQGAGSPLHF
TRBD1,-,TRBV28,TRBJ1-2,TGTGCCTTATCGGACAGGGGTCTGACCCAGGGCTACACCTTC,CALSDRGLTQGYTF
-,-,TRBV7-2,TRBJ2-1,TGTGCCAGCAGCCCCGGGAGTTTTAATGAGCAGTTCTTC,CASSPGSFNEQFF
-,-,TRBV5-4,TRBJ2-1,TGTGCCAGCAATCAGCCCGGTGGTGGGGGGAATGAGCAGTTCTTC,CASNQPGGGGNEQFF
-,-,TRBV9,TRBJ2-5,TGTGCCAGCAGCGTAGGAGTGAGTCAAGAGACCCAGTACTTC,CASSVGVSQETQYF
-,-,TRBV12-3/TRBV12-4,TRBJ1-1,TGTGCCAGCACCAAACATGACGGAGGTGAAGCTTTCTTT,CASTKHDGGEAFF
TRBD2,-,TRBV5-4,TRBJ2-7,TGTGCCAGCAGCCCCCCAACTTCGAGCGGGAGCCGGGCAGAGCAGTACTTC,CASSPPTSSGSRAEQYF
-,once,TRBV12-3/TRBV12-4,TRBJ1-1,TGTGCCAGCAGTTTCACTGCGGACACTGAAGCTTTCTTT,CASSFTADTEAFF
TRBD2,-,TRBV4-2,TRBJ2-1,TGTGCCAGCAGCCAAGATCTGCTGACTAGCGGGAGCTACAATGAGCAGTTCTTC,CASSQDLLTSGSYNEQFF
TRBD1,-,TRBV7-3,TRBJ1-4,TGTGCCAGCCAGGCTGGGACAGGGGGCGGAAAACTGTTTTTT,CASQAGTGGGKLFF
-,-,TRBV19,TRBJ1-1,TGTGCCAGTAGTCTGAACAGGGTATCGAGAGGGACTGAAGCTTTCTTT,CASSLNRVSRGTEAFF
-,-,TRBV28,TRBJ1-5,TGTGCCAGCAGTTTCGGGCAGGTTAGAGGGAATCAGCCCCAGCATTTT,CASSFGQVRGNQPQHF
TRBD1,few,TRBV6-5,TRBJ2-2,TGTGCCAGCAGGAAGGGGGCTGACACCGGGGAGCTGTTTTTT,CASRKGADTGELFF
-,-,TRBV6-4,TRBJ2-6,TGTGCCAGTAAGAGCTCTGGGGCCAACGTCCTGACTTTC,CASKSSGANVLTF
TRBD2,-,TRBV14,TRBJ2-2,TGTGCCAGCAAAGCGGGAGTGAGGACCACCGGGGAGCTGTTTTTT,CASKAGVRTTGELFF
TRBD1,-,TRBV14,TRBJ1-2,TGTGCCAGCAGCCAAGTAGACAGGGGGTTCTATGGCTACACCTTC,CASSQVDRGFYGYTF
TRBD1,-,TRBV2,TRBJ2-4,TGTGCCAGCGAATCGGGGACAGGGGGCGCGGGGAACATTCAGTACTTC,CASESGTGGAGNIQYF
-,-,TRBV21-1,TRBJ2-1,TGTGCCAGCAGCAAAGTTTTACCAGCGGGATGGGGCTCCTACAATGAGCAGTTCTTC,CASSKVLPAGWGSYNEQFF
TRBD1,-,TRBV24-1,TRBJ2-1,TGTGCCACCAGTGATTCACGGACAGGGGGCTTGGGCGATGAGCAGTTCTTC,CATSDSRTGGLGDEQFF
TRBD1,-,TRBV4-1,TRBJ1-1,TGCGCCAGCAGCTCACAGGGGCAGGAGAACACTGAAGCTTTCTTT,CASSSQGQENTEAFF
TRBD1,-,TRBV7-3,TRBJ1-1,TGTGCCAGCAGCTTAAAGGGGGCGGGAACTGAAGCTTTCTTT,CASSLKGAGTEAFF
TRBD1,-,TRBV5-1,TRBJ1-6,TGCGCCAGCAGCTTGGAAACAGGGGGCACAAATTCACCCCTCCACTTT,CASSLETGGTNSPLHF
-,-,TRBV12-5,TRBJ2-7,TGTGCTAGTGGGAGGGTAGATGGTGTGCGGGAACCCTACGAGCAGTACTTC,CASGRVDGVREPYEQYF
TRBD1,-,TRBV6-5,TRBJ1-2,TGTGCCAGCAGGAAACAGGGGGATGGCTACACCTTC,CASRKQGDGYTF
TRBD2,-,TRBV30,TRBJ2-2,TGTGCCTGGAGTGTACCTGGACTAGCGGTAAACACCGGGGAGCTGTTTTTT,CAWSVPGLAVNTGELFF
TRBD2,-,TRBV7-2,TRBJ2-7,TGTGCCAGCAGCTTAAAACTAGCGGGGGGCTCCTACGAGCAGTACTTC,CASSLKLAGGSYEQYF
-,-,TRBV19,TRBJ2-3,TGTGCCAGTAGTACCGATCTCGGCGGGGATACGCAGTATTTT,CASSTDLGGDTQYF
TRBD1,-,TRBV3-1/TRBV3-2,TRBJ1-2,TGTGCCAGCAGCCAACGACAGGGGATGGATGGCTACACCTTC,CASSQRQGMDGYTF
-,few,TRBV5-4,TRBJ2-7,TGTGCCAGCAGAAGCGACCCTGGCCCCTACGAGCAGTACTTC,CASRSDPGPYEQYF
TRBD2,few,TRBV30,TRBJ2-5,TGTGCCTGGAAATTTTCTAGCGGGACCGCCCAGTACTTC,CAWKFSSGTAQYF
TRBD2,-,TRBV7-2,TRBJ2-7,TGTGCCAGCAGCTTACGGGGGGGCTCAGTCACCTACGAGCAGTACTTC,CASSLRGGSVTYEQYF